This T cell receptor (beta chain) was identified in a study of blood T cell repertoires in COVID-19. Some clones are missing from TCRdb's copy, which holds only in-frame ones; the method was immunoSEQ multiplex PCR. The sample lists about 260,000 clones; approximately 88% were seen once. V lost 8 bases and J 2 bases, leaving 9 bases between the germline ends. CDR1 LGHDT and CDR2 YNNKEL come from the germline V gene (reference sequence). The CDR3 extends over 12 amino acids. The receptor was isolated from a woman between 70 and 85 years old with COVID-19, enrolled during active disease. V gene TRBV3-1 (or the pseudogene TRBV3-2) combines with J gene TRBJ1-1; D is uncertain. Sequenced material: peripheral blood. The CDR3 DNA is TGTGCCAGCGGGCGGGGAAACACTGAAGCTTTCTTT. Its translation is CASGRGNTEAFF.